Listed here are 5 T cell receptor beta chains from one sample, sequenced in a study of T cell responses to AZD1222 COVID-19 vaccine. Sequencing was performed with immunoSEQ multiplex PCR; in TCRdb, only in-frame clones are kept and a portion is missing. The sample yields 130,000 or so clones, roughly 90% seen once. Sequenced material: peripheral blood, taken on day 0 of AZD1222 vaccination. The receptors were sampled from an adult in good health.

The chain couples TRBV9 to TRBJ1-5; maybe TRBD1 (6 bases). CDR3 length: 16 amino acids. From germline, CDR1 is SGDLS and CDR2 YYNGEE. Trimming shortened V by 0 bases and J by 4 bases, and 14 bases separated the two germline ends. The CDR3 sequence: CASSVVCDRPNQPQHF. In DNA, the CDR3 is TGTGCCAGCAGCGTAGTGTGCGACAGGCCAAATCAGCCCCAGCATTTT. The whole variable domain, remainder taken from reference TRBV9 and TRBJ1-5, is DSGVTQTPKHLITATGQRVTLRCSPRSGDLSVYWYQQSLDQGLQFLIQYYNGEERAKGNILERFSAQQFPDLHSELNLSSLELGDSALYFCASSVVCDRPNQPQHFGDGTRLSIL.

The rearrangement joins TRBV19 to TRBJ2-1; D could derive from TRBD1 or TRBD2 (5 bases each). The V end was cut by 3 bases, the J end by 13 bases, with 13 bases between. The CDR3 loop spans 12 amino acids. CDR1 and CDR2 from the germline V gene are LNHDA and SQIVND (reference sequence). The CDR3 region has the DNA TGTGCCAGTAGTATGAGAAGCCGGGGCCAGTTCTTC. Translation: CASSMRSRGQFF. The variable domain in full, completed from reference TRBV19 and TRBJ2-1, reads DGGITQSPKYLFRKEGQNVTLSCEQNLNHDAMYWYRQDPGQGLRLIYYSQIVNDFQKGDIAEGYSVSREKKESFPLTVTSAQKNPTAFYLCASSMRSRGQFFGPGTRLTVL.

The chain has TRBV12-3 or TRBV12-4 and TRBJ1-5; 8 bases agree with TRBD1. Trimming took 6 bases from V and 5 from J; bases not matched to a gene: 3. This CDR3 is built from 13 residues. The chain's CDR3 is CASRGQVDQPQHF. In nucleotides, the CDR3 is TGTGCCAGCAGGGGACAGGTCGATCAGCCCCAGCATTTT.

Here the CDR3 reads CASNQGATYEQYF. DNA for the CDR3: TGTGCCAGCAACCAGGGGGCGACCTACGAGCAGTACTTC. The chain is built from TRBV28 and TRBJ2-7, with 8 bases identical to TRBD1. V was clipped by 7 bases and J by 2 bases; unmatched bases: 4. The CDR3 length is 13 residues. Looked up from germline, CDR1 is MDHEN and CDR2 is SYDVKM. The full variable domain, with the rest looked up from reference TRBV28 and TRBJ2-7, is DVKVTQSSRYLVKRTGEKVFLECVQDMDHENMFWYRQDPGLGLRLIYFSYDVKMKEKGDIPEGYSVSREKKERFSLILESASTNQTSMYLCASNQGATYEQYFGPGTRLTVT.

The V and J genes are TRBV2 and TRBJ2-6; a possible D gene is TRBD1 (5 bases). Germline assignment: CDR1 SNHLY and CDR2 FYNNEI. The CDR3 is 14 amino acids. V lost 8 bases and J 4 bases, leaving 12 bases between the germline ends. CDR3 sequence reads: CASRLGEGANVLTF. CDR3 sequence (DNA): TGTGCCAGCCGGTTAGGGGAAGGGGCCAACGTCCTGACTTTC.